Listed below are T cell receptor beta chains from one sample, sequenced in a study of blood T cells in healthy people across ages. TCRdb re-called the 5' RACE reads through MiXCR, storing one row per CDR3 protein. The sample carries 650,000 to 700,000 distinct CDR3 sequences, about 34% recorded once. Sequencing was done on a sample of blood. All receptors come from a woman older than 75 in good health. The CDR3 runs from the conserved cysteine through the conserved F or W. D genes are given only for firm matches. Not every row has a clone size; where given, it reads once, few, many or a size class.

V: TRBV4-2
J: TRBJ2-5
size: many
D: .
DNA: TGTGCCAGCAGCCAAGATCTTTATCGGGTTGGGGAGACCCAGTACTTC
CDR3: CASSQDLYRVGETQYF

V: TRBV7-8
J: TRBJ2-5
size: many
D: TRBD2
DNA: TGTGCCAGCAGCTTTCAACCGGGGGGGCTGGAGACCCAGTACTTC
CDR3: CASSFQPGGLETQYF

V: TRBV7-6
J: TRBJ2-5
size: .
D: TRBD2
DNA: TGTGCCAGCAGCTTAGTTTCAAGCGGGGGGCGGGAGACCCAGTACTTC
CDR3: CASSLVSSGGRETQYF

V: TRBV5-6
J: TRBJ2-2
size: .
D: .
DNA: TGTGCCAGCAGCTTGGGGGTCTATGACACCGGGGAGCTGTTTTTT
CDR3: CASSLGVYDTGELFF

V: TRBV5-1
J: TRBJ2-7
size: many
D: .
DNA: TGCGCCAGCAGCAGGGGGGACAGCACACCCGAGCAGTACTTC
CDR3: CASSRGDSTPEQYF

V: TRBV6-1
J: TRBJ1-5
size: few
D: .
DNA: TGTGCCAGCAGTGAAGGCTTGTCGACAGAGCTCAATCAGCCCCAGCATTTT
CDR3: CASSEGLSTELNQPQHF

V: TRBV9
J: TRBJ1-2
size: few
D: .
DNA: TGTGCCAGCAGTGTTCGGGGATCCTCTGGCTACACCTTC
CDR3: CASSVRGSSGYTF

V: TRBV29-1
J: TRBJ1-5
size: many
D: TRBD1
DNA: TGCAGCGTTGTAGGGACAGGAGGCAATCAGCCCCAGCATTTT
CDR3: CSVVGTGGNQPQHF

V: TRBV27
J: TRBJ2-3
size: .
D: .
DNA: TGTGCCAGCAGTTCCATCCAGGCAGTCCGTAATACGCAGTATTTT
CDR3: CASSSIQAVRNTQYF

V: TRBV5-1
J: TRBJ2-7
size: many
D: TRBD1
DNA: TGCGCCAGCAGCTTGAACCCGACAGGGTCCTACGAGCAGTACTTC
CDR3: CASSLNPTGSYEQYF

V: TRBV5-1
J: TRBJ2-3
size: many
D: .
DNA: TGCGCCAGCAGCTTGGCCGGACACTACCGCACAGATACGCAGTATTTT
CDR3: CASSLAGHYRTDTQYF

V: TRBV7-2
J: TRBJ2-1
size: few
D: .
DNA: TGTGCCAGCAGCTTACGCCATGGGCAGTTCTTC
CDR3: CASSLRHGQFF

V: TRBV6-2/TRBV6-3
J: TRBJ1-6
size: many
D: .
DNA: TGTGCCAGCAGTTACTCGGGTGGCGGTTCACCCCTCCACTTT
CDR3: CASSYSGGGSPLHF

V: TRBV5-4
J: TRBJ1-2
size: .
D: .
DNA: TGTGCCAGCAGCTCGACCAGGGCGAACTATGGCTACACCTTC
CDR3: CASSSTRANYGYTF

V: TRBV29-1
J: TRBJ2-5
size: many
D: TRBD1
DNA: TGCAGCGTTGGTCGAGGGACAGGGGGCGGTGAGACCCAGTACTTC
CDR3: CSVGRGTGGGETQYF

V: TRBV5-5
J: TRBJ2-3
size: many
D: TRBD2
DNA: TGTGCCAGCAGCTTTTGGCTAGCGGGCTGGTATTTT
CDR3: CASSFWLAGWYF

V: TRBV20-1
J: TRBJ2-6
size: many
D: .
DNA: TGCAGTGCCGCAGCGGTCTCTGGGGCCAACGTCCTGACTTTC
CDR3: CSAAAVSGANVLTF

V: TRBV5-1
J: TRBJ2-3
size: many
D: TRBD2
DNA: TGCGCCAGCAGCACCACTAGCGGAAGCACAGATACGCAGTATTTT
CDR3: CASSTTSGSTDTQYF

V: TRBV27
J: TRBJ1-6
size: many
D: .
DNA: TGTGCCAGCAATTTCCGGGCGGGGCATTCACCCCTCCACTTT
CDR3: CASNFRAGHSPLHF

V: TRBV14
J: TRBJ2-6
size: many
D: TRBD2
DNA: TGTGCCAGCAGCCCTCGGGGGGGGGCTGGATCTGGGGCCAACGTCCTGACTTTC
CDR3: CASSPRGGAGSGANVLTF